This is a list of T cell receptor beta chains from one sample in a study of radiotherapy plus CTLA-4 blockade in lung cancer. Produced via immunoSEQ multiplex PCR; TCRdb's table is partial and in-frame only. Of about 85,000 clones in the sample, about 86% are singletons; the top ten hold 2% to 2.5%. The sample here was peripheral blood, taken from a patient treated with radiotherapy plus ipilimumab. The receptors come from a human donor with non-small cell lung cancer who had a partial response to radiotherapy plus ipilimumab. Both conserved end residues are part of each CDR3. Each record gives: clone size, CDR3 length, V gene, CDR3 protein. A row's size may be missing; if present it is once, few, many or a size class.

-	12	TRBV30	CAWRGTGGKLFF
-	16	TRBV27	CASSFAGPRSNNEQFF
few	12	TRBV19	CASSIPYQPQHF
-	17	TRBV18	CASSLPGGGPGANVLTF
-	12	TRBV30	CAWSRYTDTQYF
-	17	TRBV28	CASSLLLWGRGFQPQHF
-	15	TRBV5-6	CASSIEQGMNTEAFF
-	16	TRBV5-1	CASSFQLQYSNTEAFF
-	14	TRBV6-5	CASSLGTVYSPLHF
-	13	TRBV6-6	CASSRKQGTEAFF
-	13	TRBV27	CASSLSAAAAQHF
-	14	TRBV7-9	CASSNDGNNQPQHF
once	12	TRBV19	CASMGANYGYTF
-	13	TRBV15	CATSGGVPDTQYF
once	17	TRBV5-1	CASSRRGATGGNEKLFF
-	16	TRBV15	CATSETSGDRTDTQYF
-	15	TRBV5-1	CASSLSGSSADTQYF
-	10	TRBV20-1	CSALEDEQFF
-	15	TRBV7-2	CASSLLAGASYEQYF
-	11	TRBV28	CASRRRGGYTF
-	15	TRBV18	CASSRTQGTNQPQHF
-	15	TRBV29-1	CSVEGGGRTNTEAFF
-	12	TRBV19	CASSTRGNTIYF
-	14	TRBV6-5	CASSTRDSRETQYF
-	17	TRBV7-6	CASSSRRGGPSTDTQYF
once	13	TRBV6-5	CASSSSLEDEQFF
-	15	TRBV6-5	CASTATGRSPDTQYF
-	16	TRBV28	CASSSPGTSGRETQYF
-	17	TRBV7-4	CASSWTGGYSSNQPQHF
-	16	TRBV5-1	CASSFLLAGPYNEQFF
-	13	TRBV5-4	CASGASGPNEQFF
-	15	TRBV7-3	CASSLNREVAGELFF
-	15	TRBV19	CASNRGGRGNTEAFF
once	12	TRBV30	CASSGGDETQYF
-	16	TRBV7-3	CASSRTRPNPYNEQFF
-	14	TRBV9	CASSGRQAGNTIYF
-	16	TRBV6-6	CASSRLGGGGNNEQFF
once	13	TRBV25-1	CASDYSGRHEQFF
-	15	TRBV9	CASSVGSRVDTEAFF
-	14	TRBV6-6	CASSYSGNGNTIYF
few	13	TRBV7-2	CASSLGLFDGYTF
-	16	TRBV9	CASSVLSGYSYNEQFF
-	16	TRBV28	CASSFPGHSGNQPQHF
-	15	TRBV5-1	CASSLSSGRNNEQFF
few	13	TRBV28	CASLSGSSYEQYF
few	16	TRBV4-3	CASSQDQGGRGNEQFF
-	14	TRBV19	CASSIVGRQETQYF
-	16	TRBV5-6	CASSLRTTFSYNEQFF
-	15	TRBV9	CASSVDGRNTGELFF
-	19	TRBV9	CASSVAPSGTSGSTDTQYF
once	16	TRBV30	CAWSVLRTVGNQPQHF
-	13	TRBV5-1	CASSLTSNNEQFF
-	15	TRBV28	CASSLGQGWNTEAFF
-	15	TRBV7-2	CASSLVDRGNTEAFF
-	17	TRBV5-4	CASSPSPGQGNTGELFF
-	17	TRBV4-3	CASSQDGAAGGPGTQYF
-	15	TRBV6-5	CASSSTLGGGGEQFF
-	15	TRBV19	CASAKESGRAWEQYF